This is a list of T cell receptor beta chains from one sample in a study of T cells in Graves' hyperthyroidism and ophthalmopathy. A single record per CDR3 protein comes from TCRdb applying MiXCR to the multiplex PCR reads. The sample yields around 400,000 distinct CDR3 sequences, 15% seen once. The sample comprised blood. The receptors originated from a woman in her sixties with Graves' ophthalmopathy. CDR3s include the opening cysteine and the closing phenylalanine or tryptophan. The D gene is left open where the match is weak. Some rows have no size entry. The others give once, few or many, or a class for an expanded clone.

15,TRBJ2-2,TRBV28,many,TRBD2,TGTGCCAGCAGTGTCGTAGCGGGAGGGACCGGGGAGCTGTTTTTT,CASSVVAGGTGELFF
15,TRBJ2-3,TRBV5-1,many,-,TGCGCCAGCAGCTTCGGTTCGAATGCCATGGATACGCAGTATTTT,CASSFGSNAMDTQYF
12,TRBJ2-7,TRBV3-1,many,-,TGTGCCAGCAGTCGAACACCTAGGGAGCAGTACTTC,CASSRTPREQYF
22,TRBJ2-3,TRBV27,once,TRBD2,TGTGCCAGCAGGGACAGCAGCACCGGGACTAGCGGGAGCCTCTTGCCCACAGATACGCAGTATTTT,CASRDSSTGTSGSLLPTDTQYF
15,TRBJ2-7,TRBV20-1,many,TRBD2,TGCAGTGCTAGAGATAGGCCTAGCGGGAGCTACGAGCAGTACTTC,CSARDRPSGSYEQYF
13,TRBJ1-5,TRBV20-1,few,-,TGCAGTGCTTCGCGGGGGGGAGATCAGCCCCAGCATTTT,CSASRGGDQPQHF
14,TRBJ2-5,TRBV27,few,-,TGTGCCAGCAGTTTAGAAAGGCGGGGACAGACCCAGTACTTC,CASSLERRGQTQYF
13,TRBJ2-1,TRBV7-6,few,TRBD2,TGTGCCAGCAGCTCTACTAGCGGGAGGGAGCAGTTCTTC,CASSSTSGREQFF
16,TRBJ2-1,TRBV10-1,-,-,TGCGCCAGCAGTGAGTTCCGCGAAACCCCGTACAATGAGCAGTTCTTC,CASSEFRETPYNEQFF
16,TRBJ1-5,TRBV6-2/TRBV6-3,-,-,TGTGCCAGCAGTGAACCGGGACTAGCAAGCGCAGATACGCAGCATTTT,CASSEPGLASADTQHF
11,TRBJ1-1,TRBV20-1,many,-,TGCAGTGCCTTGATTGCTGTTGAAGCTTTCTTT,CSALIAVEAFF
13,TRBJ2-1,TRBV11-2,-,TRBD2,TGTGCCAGCAGCCCCTCTAGCGGGGGGGAGCAGTTCTTC,CASSPSSGGEQFF
16,TRBJ2-2,TRBV27,-,-,TGTGCCAGCAGTTTATCGGGGAGAACTAACACCGGGGAGCTGTTTTTT,CASSLSGRTNTGELFF
18,TRBJ2-5,TRBV7-9,-,-,TGTGCCAGCAGCTTGGCACCACGGACAGCCGAGAGGCAAGAGACCCAGTACTTC,CASSLAPRTAERQETQYF
15,TRBJ2-7,TRBV20-1,few,TRBD2,TGCAGTGCCGGGACTAGCGGGAGGCCCGGGTACGAGCAGTACTTC,CSAGTSGRPGYEQYF
15,TRBJ1-4,TRBV12-3/TRBV12-4,-,TRBD1,TGTGCCAGCAGTTCTGACAGGGGGCGAGGTGAAAAACTGTTTTTT,CASSSDRGRGEKLFF
18,TRBJ2-2,TRBV5-1,-,TRBD2,TGCGCCAGCAGCTTGTTGGCTAGCGGGTTCCCCAACACCGGGGAGCTGTTTTTT,CASSLLASGFPNTGELFF
14,TRBJ1-1,TRBV12-3/TRBV12-4,few,-,TGTGCCAGCAGTCGAGCGCGGGGGGGCACTGAAGCTTTCTTT,CASSRARGGTEAFF
14,TRBJ2-7,TRBV11-2,many,-,TGTGCCAGCAGCCCACAGACGGCAGCCTACGAGCAGTACTTC,CASSPQTAAYEQYF
14,TRBJ1-1,TRBV5-1,many,-,TGCGCCAGCAGCTTGGCCATCCGGGACACTGAAGCTTTCTTT,CASSLAIRDTEAFF
15,TRBJ1-5,TRBV20-1,-,-,TGCAGTGCCGGGACCGCCCAATATAGCAATCAGCCCCAGCATTTT,CSAGTAQYSNQPQHF
16,TRBJ2-2,TRBV11-2,few,TRBD2,TGTGCCAGCTCGCCTCCTAGCGGGAGGGTACGCGGGGAGCTGTTTTTT,CASSPPSGRVRGELFF
13,TRBJ2-3,TRBV4-2,few,TRBD2,TGTGCCAGCAGCGGGGGAGGGCTAGATACGCAGTATTTT,CASSGGGLDTQYF
14,TRBJ2-1,TRBV6-1,many,TRBD2,TGTGCCTCCTTCCCGGGAGGAGCATACAATGAGCAGTTCTTC,CASFPGGAYNEQFF
14,TRBJ1-4,TRBV5-8,-,TRBD1,TGTGCCAGCAGCTGGACAGGGGGCGATGAAAAACTGTTTTTT,CASSWTGGDEKLFF
16,TRBJ2-3,TRBV6-1,many,TRBD1,TGTGCCAGCAGCTCTGACAGGGCCGTGGAGAGAGATACGCAGTATTTT,CASSSDRAVERDTQYF
14,TRBJ1-2,TRBV3-1,many,-,TGTGCCAGCAGCCAAGAACCACGGGTCATGGGCTACACCTTC,CASSQEPRVMGYTF
15,TRBJ1-1,TRBV12-3/TRBV12-4,-,-,TGTGCCAGCAGTCCACGGGACGGGGGAAGCACTGAAGCTTTCTTT,CASSPRDGGSTEAFF
12,TRBJ2-5,TRBV5-1,few,-,TGCGCCAGCGGAGATCCGACGGAGACCCAGTACTTC,CASGDPTETQYF
17,TRBJ2-7,TRBV6-1,many,TRBD2,TGTGCCAGCAGTCCCGGGGGGAGAACTAGCGGGACTTACGAGCAGTACTTC,CASSPGGRTSGTYEQYF
15,TRBJ2-2,TRBV12-3/TRBV12-4,many,-,TGTGCCAGCACCATTGACGCGGGACGGACCGGGGAGCTGTTTTTT,CASTIDAGRTGELFF
16,TRBJ1-5,TRBV12-3/TRBV12-4,-,-,TGTGCCAGCTCCGAAGGGACCAGGGGAGGCAATCAGCCCCAGCATTTT,CASSEGTRGGNQPQHF